These 25 T cell receptor beta chains were sequenced from one sample in a study of PD-1 blockade in classical Hodgkin lymphoma. Produced via immunoSEQ multiplex PCR; TCRdb's table is partial and in-frame only. Counted here are around 25,000 clones, 81% occurring once; the ten biggest clones make up 22%. Noted time point: cycle 4 day 1 (C4D1), after less than 7 weeks of nivolumab. Each patient's relapse followed autologous stem cell transplantation, and brentuximab vedotin exposure varied. The sample was peripheral blood mononuclear cells (PBMCs), taken before the fourth cycle of nivolumab. The receptors come from a human donor with classical Hodgkin lymphoma.

The chain couples TRBV9 to TRBJ2-5, with no clear D. V was trimmed by 3 bases and J by 3 bases, leaving 3 bases between them. Germline V CDR1 and CDR2: SGDLS, YYNGEE. There are 11 residues in the CDR3. In nucleotides, the CDR3 is TGTGCCAGCAGCGCCAAAGAGACCCAGTACTTC. Protein product: CASSAKETQYF.

The chain joins TRBV7-9 to TRBJ2-5; no definite D call. Germline V gene sequence: CDR1 SEHNR, CDR2 FQNEAQ (reference sequence). V was shortened by 1 base and J by 4 bases, with 10 bases between the two germline ends. CDR3 length: 14 amino acids. CDR3 coding DNA: TGTGCCAGCAGCTTAGACCCGTTCCCAGAGACCCAGTACTTC. This gives the protein CASSLDPFPETQYF. The full variable domain, completed using reference TRBV7-9 and TRBJ2-5, is DTGVSQNPRHKITKRGQNVTFRCDPISEHNRLYWYRQTLGQGPEFLTYFQNEAQLEKSRLLSDRFSAERPKGSFSTLEIQRTEQGDSAMYLCASSLDPFPETQYFGPGTRLLVL.

The chain uses TRBV19 and TRBJ2-4, with TRBD2 identical over 8 bases. Germline-derived CDR1 and CDR2 are LNHDA and SQIVND (reference sequence). CDR3 length: 16 residues. Trimming cost V 1 base and J 2 bases; bases outside gene matches: 4. CDR3 in DNA: TGTGCCAGTAGTATAGGGGGCGGGGGGTCCAAAAACATTCAGTACTTC. This translates into CASSIGGGGSKNIQYF.

V and J are TRBV6-5 and TRBJ1-1; 9 bases map to TRBD1. V shed 4 bases and J 3 bases; nucleotides not matched to a gene: 3. CDR3 length: 14 amino acids. Germline lookup yields CDR1 MNHEY and CDR2 SVGAGI. The CDR3 nucleotides are TGTGCCAGCAGTTGGGGACAGGGTGACACTGAAGCTTTCTTT. This gives the protein CASSWGQGDTEAFF.

The gene calls are TRBV4-1 and TRBJ2-5, with D possibly being TRBD2 (5 bases). This CDR3 has 14 residues. Germline lookup yields CDR1 MGHRA and CDR2 YSYEKL. Trimming cost V 5 bases and J 5 bases, with 15 bases left between them. The CDR3 nucleotides read TGCGCCAGCAGCGAGGGTGCCCCCTCGGAGACCCAGTACTTC. It is translated as CASSEGAPSETQYF.

This clone was picked up a small number of times. The chain joins TRBV9 to TRBJ2-3; 8 bases map to TRBD2. CDR3 length: 19 amino acids. Per the germline V gene, CDR1 is SGDLS and CDR2 is YYNGEE. V was clipped by 0 bases and J by 1 base; unmatched bases: 13. The CDR3 loop reads CASSVDWRGATYRTDTQYF. In DNA, the CDR3 is TGTGCCAGCAGCGTAGATTGGCGGGGGGCCACCTACCGCACAGATACGCAGTATTTT.

In this sample, this clone turned up once. The chain combines TRBV7-9 with TRBJ1-1; D call uncertain. The CDR3 runs 12 residues. V was clipped by 4 bases and J by 4 bases, with 7 bases between them. Per the germline V gene, CDR1 is SEHNR and CDR2 is FQNEAQ (reference sequence). The CDR3 nucleotides read TGTGCCAGCAGCTCGGGGATCACTGAAGCTTTCTTT. It specifies CASSSGITEAFF. Based on the CDR3 plus reference TRBV7-9 and TRBJ1-1, the full variable domain is DTGVSQNPRHKITKRGQNVTFRCDPISEHNRLYWYRQTLGQGPEFLTYFQNEAQLEKSRLLSDRFSAERPKGSFSTLEIQRTEQGDSAMYLCASSSGITEAFFGQGTRLTVV.

The chain couples TRBV2 to TRBJ1-1; D not resolved. Germline values: CDR1 SNHLY, CDR2 FYNNEI. The CDR3 has 16 amino acids. V dropped 3 bases and J dropped 0 bases, with 14 bases sitting between them. The chain's CDR3 is CASSDIRGPLNTEAFF. In DNA form, the CDR3 reads TGTGCCAGCAGTGACATCCGTGGGCCGCTGAACACTGAAGCTTTCTTT.

The chain employs TRBV7-9 and TRBJ2-7, with TRBD1 as a possible D gene (6 bases). This CDR3 is built from 13 residues. CDR1 is SEHNR, CDR2 FQNEAQ, per germline (reference sequence). Trimming stripped 10 bases from V and 5 bases from J, with 18 bases between. The CDR3, as DNA: TGTGCCACGCTTTTACAGGGCCTCAACGAGCAGTACTTC. Its protein product is CATLLQGLNEQYF.

The rearrangement joins TRBV19 to TRBJ1-4; D uncertain. Trimming left V 3 bases short and J 3 bases short, with 8 bases between. This CDR3 contains 14 residues. Germline V lookup: CDR1 LNHDA, CDR2 SQIVND (reference sequence). The CDR3 protein is CASSILGPNEKLFF. CDR3 DNA: TGTGCCAGTAGTATCCTCGGTCCTAATGAAAAACTGTTTTTT.

The CDR3 loop reads CASSDLRQGEDTQYF. The CDR3 DNA reads as TGCGCCAGCAGTGACTTACGACAGGGGGAAGATACGCAGTATTTT. V is TRBV10-1 and J is TRBJ2-3; TRBD1 aligns across 9 bases. Germline CDR1 and CDR2: WNHNN and SYGVQD (reference sequence). Trimming removed 3 bases from V and 5 bases from J; junction bases left unmatched: 6. This CDR3 contains 15 residues.

The chain couples TRBV11-3 to TRBJ2-1, with TRBD1 matching 9 bases. The V gene's germline CDR1 is SGHNT and CDR2 YENEEA. CDR3 size: 15 residues. The V and J ends lost 5 bases and 8 bases, in that order; junction bases with no gene match: 10. The CDR3 coding sequence is TGTGCCAGCAGCACGAGGGACAGGGTTTGGCATGAGCAGTTCTTC. It translates to CASSTRDRVWHEQFF. Drawing the rest from reference TRBV11-3 and TRBJ2-1, the complete variable domain is EAGVVQSPRYKIIEKKQPVAFWCNPISGHNTLYWYLQNLGQGPELLIRYENEEAVDDSQLPKDRFSAERLKGVDSTLKIQPAELGDSAVYLCASSTRDRVWHEQFFGPGTRLTVL.

V gene TRBV27 combines with J gene TRBJ1-2; TRBD1 aligns across 7 bases. The CDR3 extends over 13 amino acids. Germline CDR1 is MNHEY and CDR2 is SMNVEV (reference sequence). V was clipped by 8 bases and J by 4 bases; unmatched bases: 7. CDR3 bases: TGTGCCAGCGGAGGAGGGGGCTCCTATGGCTACACCTTC. Residues: CASGGGGSYGYTF.

The chain couples TRBV7-9 to TRBJ2-7; D is unresolved. Trimming removed 5 bases from V and 3 bases from J, with 8 bases in between. Germline CDR1 SEHNR, CDR2 FQNEAQ (reference sequence). CDR3 length: 12 amino acids. Written as DNA, the CDR3 is TGTGCCAGCAGCCTAAACAACTACGAGCAGTACTTC. Protein: CASSLNNYEQYF.

This chain links TRBV27 with TRBJ2-1, with a possible D match to TRBD1 (6 bases). The CDR3 totals 12 residues. The germline V and J ends were trimmed by 4 bases and 9 bases, with 10 bases remaining between them. Looked up from germline, CDR1 is MNHEY and CDR2 is SMNVEV (reference sequence). CDR3 amino acids: CASSYGRGEQFF. Written as DNA, the CDR3 is TGTGCCAGCAGTTATGGCAGGGGTGAGCAGTTCTTC.

The chain joins TRBV10-2 to TRBJ2-3; 8 positions agree with TRBD2. This CDR3 is 14 amino acids long. Germline CDR1 reads WSHSY; CDR2 reads SAAADI. Losses at the gene ends were 2 bases for V and 5 bases for J; bases not matched to a gene: 3. CDR3 nucleotide sequence: TGCGCCAGCAGTGAGGCGGGGGGAGGAGATACGCAGTATTTT. This encodes CASSEAGGGDTQYF.

This chain uses TRBV2 with TRBJ2-7; 14 nucleotides match TRBD2. From germline, CDR1 is SNHLY and CDR2 FYNNEI. This CDR3 is 20 amino acids long. V lost 2 bases, J lost 0 bases, and 12 bases stayed unmatched. CDR3 sequence: CASSEMRHGLAGGNSYEQYF. In nucleotides, the CDR3 is TGTGCCAGCAGTGAAATGCGCCACGGACTAGCGGGGGGAAACTCCTACGAGCAGTACTTC.

This clone was detected once. The chain's CDR3 is CAWSVSSGGAMQYF. DNA of the CDR3: TGTGCCTGGAGTGTATCTAGCGGGGGGGCTATGCAGTATTTT. The chain joins TRBV30 to TRBJ2-3, with 12 positions matching TRBD2. The length of the CDR3 is 14 residues. Per germline, CDR1 GTSNPN and CDR2 SVGIG (reference sequence). Unmatched junction bases numbered 6, after V lost 0 bases and J lost 11 bases.

In its sample, this clone was seen a few times. The gene calls are TRBV19 and TRBJ2-6; D ambiguous. V was clipped by 5 bases and J by 1 base, with 6 bases between them. This CDR3 is built from 14 residues. Germline CDR1 reads LNHDA; CDR2 reads SQIVND (reference sequence). CDR3 sequence: CASSLQSGANVLTF. In DNA form, the CDR3 reads TGTGCCAGTAGTTTACAGTCTGGGGCCAACGTCCTGACTTTC.

The chain links TRBV4-1 to TRBJ1-3; D is uncertain. Trimming removed 1 base from V and 2 bases from J, with 0 bases in between. Germline CDR1 is MGHRA and CDR2 is YSYEKL. The CDR3 consists of 12 residues. Written as DNA, the CDR3 is TGCGCCAGCAGCCAAGCTGGAAACACCATATATTTT. As protein: CASSQAGNTIYF.

The genes are TRBV6-5 and TRBJ1-6; D ambiguous. The ends were cut back, 6 bases at V and 5 bases at J, with 11 bases in the middle. The V gene's germline CDR1 is MNHEY and CDR2 SVGAGI. This CDR3 contains 14 residues. The CDR3: CASSPGLHNSPLHF. The DNA of the CDR3 is TGTGCCAGCAGCCCTGGCCTCCATAATTCACCCCTCCACTTT.

The chain carries TRBV5-1 and TRBJ2-1, with unresolved D. The CDR3 runs 16 residues. Germline values: CDR1 SGHRS, CDR2 YFSETQ. V lost 4 bases, J lost 4 bases, and 18 bases lay in between. The DNA for the CDR3 is TGCGCCAGCAGCCCCTCCCCGATTGAGTTATACAATGAGCAGTTCTTC. Protein: CASSPSPIELYNEQFF.

The V and J genes are TRBV29-1 and TRBJ2-5; TRBD2 matches at 8 bases. Germline loops: CDR1 SQVTM, CDR2 ANQGSEA. The CDR3 runs 14 residues. J was trimmed by 5 bases and V by 8 bases; bases with no gene match: 13. CDR3 coding DNA: TGCAGCTACTTTGCAGCGGGAGAACAGGAGACCCAGTACTTC. It yields the protein CSYFAAGEQETQYF.

The genes are TRBV6-1 and TRBJ1-2; D call uncertain. The germline V gene has CDR1 MNHNS and CDR2 SASEGT. This CDR3 is built from 17 residues. The ends were cut back, 3 bases at V and 5 bases at J, with 22 bases in the middle. The CDR3 protein is CASSDVGETRNWYGYTF. CDR3 nucleotide sequence: TGTGCCAGCAGTGATGTAGGCGAGACCAGGAATTGGTATGGCTACACCTTC.

The chain couples TRBV10-1 to TRBJ1-3, with unresolved D. The CDR3 extends over 12 amino acids. Deletions cut 7 bases from V and 0 bases from J, with 4 bases between. Germline V lookup: CDR1 WNHNN, CDR2 SYGVQD (reference sequence). CDR3 coding DNA: TGCGCCAGCAAAAGCTCTGGAAACACCATATATTTT. It encodes CASKSSGNTIYF.